This is a list of T cell receptor beta chains from one sample in a study of shared clonotypes between healthy human individuals. The method was immunoSEQ multiplex PCR; TCRdb's version includes in-frame clones alone and lacks a portion of them. The repertoire holds millions of clones, with roughly 95% as singletons. Sample: naive CD8+ T cells sorted from blood. These receptors all stem from a man aged 18 to 29 in good health. The CDR3 runs from the conserved cysteine through the conserved F or W. The D gene is left open where the match is weak. Size is omitted from some rows. Given values are once, few, many or a class for expanded clones.

d_call: TRBD1
cdr3_length: 14
v_call: TRBV11-2
clone_size: .
j_call: TRBJ1-2
cdr3_aa: CASSSTGGKDGYTF
cdr3_nt: TGTGCCAGCAGCTCGACAGGGGGAAAGGACGGCTACACCTTC

d_call: TRBD1
cdr3_length: 14
v_call: TRBV27
clone_size: .
j_call: TRBJ1-2
cdr3_aa: CASSFTGGNYGYTF
cdr3_nt: TGTGCCAGCAGTTTTACAGGGGGAAACTATGGCTACACCTTC

d_call: .
cdr3_length: 13
v_call: TRBV6-5
clone_size: .
j_call: TRBJ2-7
cdr3_aa: CASVGVMGYEQYF
cdr3_nt: TGTGCCAGCGTGGGGGTCATGGGCTACGAGCAGTACTTC

d_call: .
cdr3_length: 15
v_call: TRBV19
clone_size: .
j_call: TRBJ1-3
cdr3_aa: CASSIGSGIGNTIYF
cdr3_nt: TGTGCCAGTAGTATCGGATCCGGGATCGGAAACACCATATATTTT

d_call: .
cdr3_length: 13
v_call: TRBV9
clone_size: .
j_call: TRBJ2-2
cdr3_aa: CASSVSTTGELFF
cdr3_nt: TGTGCCAGCAGCGTCTCGACCACCGGGGAGCTGTTTTTT

d_call: .
cdr3_length: 15
v_call: TRBV7-2
clone_size: .
j_call: TRBJ1-4
cdr3_aa: CASSLDEERDEKLFF
cdr3_nt: TGTGCCAGCAGCTTAGATGAAGAGCGGGATGAAAAACTGTTTTTT

d_call: .
cdr3_length: 13
v_call: TRBV5-1
clone_size: .
j_call: TRBJ1-1
cdr3_aa: CASSSALNTEAFF
cdr3_nt: TGCGCCAGCAGCTCGGCCCTGAACACTGAAGCTTTCTTT

d_call: TRBD1
cdr3_length: 17
v_call: TRBV9
clone_size: few
j_call: TRBJ2-2
cdr3_aa: CASSLHPDREGTGELFF
cdr3_nt: TGTGCCAGCAGCCTCCACCCCGACAGGGAAGGTACCGGGGAGCTGTTTTTT

d_call: TRBD1
cdr3_length: 14
v_call: TRBV7-9
clone_size: few
j_call: TRBJ1-5
cdr3_aa: CASATGTVDQPQHF
cdr3_nt: TGTGCCAGCGCGACCGGGACAGTCGATCAGCCCCAGCATTTT

d_call: TRBD1
cdr3_length: 19
v_call: TRBV14
clone_size: .
j_call: TRBJ1-1
cdr3_aa: CASSQLTGVSALSNTEAFF
cdr3_nt: TGTGCCAGCAGCCAACTTACAGGGGTCTCGGCATTATCGAACACTGAAGCTTTCTTT

d_call: TRBD1
cdr3_length: 14
v_call: TRBV27
clone_size: once
j_call: TRBJ1-2
cdr3_aa: CASRWTGGDNGYTF
cdr3_nt: TGTGCCAGCAGATGGACAGGGGGCGATAATGGCTACACCTTC

d_call: .
cdr3_length: 14
v_call: TRBV4-3
clone_size: .
j_call: TRBJ2-7
cdr3_aa: CASRQELDWNEQYF
cdr3_nt: TGCGCCAGCAGACAAGAGTTAGATTGGAACGAGCAGTACTTC

d_call: TRBD1
cdr3_length: 12
v_call: TRBV6-6
clone_size: .
j_call: TRBJ2-7
cdr3_aa: CASSGQGREQYF
cdr3_nt: TGTGCCAGCAGCGGACAGGGTCGAGAGCAGTACTTC

d_call: .
cdr3_length: 15
v_call: TRBV27
clone_size: .
j_call: TRBJ2-1
cdr3_aa: CASSLWGATIAEQFF
cdr3_nt: TGTGCCAGCAGTTTATGGGGGGCCACAATAGCGGAGCAGTTCTTC

d_call: .
cdr3_length: 22
v_call: TRBV4-3
clone_size: .
j_call: TRBJ2-7
cdr3_aa: CASSQDFSGTLIPPGPEYEQYF
cdr3_nt: TGCGCCAGCAGCCAAGATTTTTCCGGGACATTAATACCCCCGGGTCCGGAGTACGAGCAGTACTTC

d_call: TRBD1
cdr3_length: 14
v_call: TRBV7-2
clone_size: .
j_call: TRBJ2-7
cdr3_aa: CASSTGQGADEQYF
cdr3_nt: TGTGCCAGCAGCACGGGACAGGGGGCCGACGAGCAGTACTTC

d_call: .
cdr3_length: 17
v_call: TRBV29-1
clone_size: .
j_call: TRBJ1-1
cdr3_aa: CSVDSLLEAGVNTEAFF
cdr3_nt: TGCAGCGTTGACTCCCTTCTGGAGGCAGGGGTCAACACTGAAGCTTTCTTT

d_call: .
cdr3_length: 11
v_call: TRBV9
clone_size: .
j_call: TRBJ2-1
cdr3_aa: CASSVDREQFF
cdr3_nt: TGTGCCAGCAGCGTCGACAGGGAGCAGTTCTTC

d_call: .
cdr3_length: 17
v_call: TRBV9
clone_size: .
j_call: TRBJ2-6
cdr3_aa: CASSPRLGVSGANVLTF
cdr3_nt: TGTGCCAGCAGCCCCCGACTGGGCGTCTCTGGGGCCAACGTCCTGACTTTC

d_call: TRBD2
cdr3_length: 13
v_call: TRBV15
clone_size: once
j_call: TRBJ2-7
cdr3_aa: CATSRLAGTEQYF
cdr3_nt: TGTGCCACCAGCAGACTAGCGGGAACCGAGCAGTACTTC

d_call: .
cdr3_length: 14
v_call: TRBV18
clone_size: .
j_call: TRBJ2-7
cdr3_aa: CASSPPQDSYEQYF
cdr3_nt: TGTGCCAGCTCACCACCTCAGGATTCCTACGAGCAGTACTTC

d_call: .
cdr3_length: 12
v_call: TRBV7-9
clone_size: .
j_call: TRBJ2-7
cdr3_aa: CASSLSTYEQYF
cdr3_nt: TGTGCCAGCAGCTTATCCACATACGAGCAGTACTTC

d_call: TRBD1
cdr3_length: 17
v_call: TRBV9
clone_size: .
j_call: TRBJ2-2
cdr3_aa: CASSVADRVPHLGELFF
cdr3_nt: TGTGCCAGCAGCGTCGCCGACAGGGTCCCACATCTCGGGGAGCTGTTTTTT

d_call: TRBD2
cdr3_length: 16
v_call: TRBV5-6
clone_size: once
j_call: TRBJ2-3
cdr3_aa: CASSFGTSGSLDTQYF
cdr3_nt: TGTGCCAGCAGCTTCGGGACTAGCGGGAGTTTGGATACGCAGTATTTT

d_call: .
cdr3_length: 16
v_call: TRBV11-2
clone_size: .
j_call: TRBJ2-5
cdr3_aa: CASSLELATIQETQYF
cdr3_nt: TGTGCCAGCAGCTTAGAATTAGCGACAATTCAAGAGACCCAGTACTTC

d_call: .
cdr3_length: 15
v_call: TRBV28
clone_size: .
j_call: TRBJ1-5
cdr3_aa: CASSLDGPRNQPQHF
cdr3_nt: TGTGCCAGCAGTTTAGACGGGCCCCGGAATCAGCCCCAGCATTTT

d_call: .
cdr3_length: 16
v_call: TRBV5-6
clone_size: once
j_call: TRBJ2-7
cdr3_aa: CASSSGIRVRGKEQYF
cdr3_nt: TGTGCCAGCAGCTCGGGGATCCGGGTTCGGGGGAAGGAGCAGTACTTC

d_call: .
cdr3_length: 14
v_call: TRBV19
clone_size: once
j_call: TRBJ1-1
cdr3_aa: CASSIPGWNTEAFF
cdr3_nt: TGTGCCAGTAGTATACCCGGGTGGAACACTGAAGCTTTCTTT

d_call: .
cdr3_length: 14
v_call: TRBV27
clone_size: .
j_call: TRBJ1-5
cdr3_aa: CASSLTGSNQPQHF
cdr3_nt: TGTGCCAGCAGTTTGACAGGTAGCAATCAGCCCCAGCATTTT

d_call: TRBD2
cdr3_length: 16
v_call: TRBV12-5
clone_size: .
j_call: TRBJ2-1
cdr3_aa: CASGLIGLGSYNEQFF
cdr3_nt: TGTGCTAGTGGTTTGATCGGACTAGGCTCCTACAATGAGCAGTTCTTC